The clone carrying this TCR beta chain was found many times. The entry originates in a study of blood T cell repertoires in COVID-19. Study-wide background: Donors in the United States, Italy and Spain gave samples during acute or convalescent COVID-19. PBMCs, B-cell-depleted T cells, or T cells provided the cDNA or gDNA that made up the material.

This CDR3 contains 15 residues. The trim removed 3 bases at V and 7 bases at J, leaving 7 bases unmatched. CDR1 and CDR2 (germline): SGHDT, YYEEEE. Per the original data handling: Cell counts per sample came from amplifying reference gene primers. The method was immunoSEQ multiplex PCR; TCRdb's version includes in-frame clones alone and lacks a portion of them. V and J calls and clone size follow that table, whereas D and trimming were derived from the DNA. The sample carries 95,000 to 120,000 clones, about three quarters recorded once. This receptor was taken from a woman aged 40 to 55 with acute or convalescent COVID-19. This chain uses TRBV5-6 with TRBJ1-6; 7 nucleotides align to TRBD1. The sample comprised peripheral blood. CDR3 amino acids: CASSYRQGRNSPLHF. The CDR3 coding sequence is TGTGCCAGCAGCTACCGACAGGGTAGGAATTCACCCCTCCACTTT.